This section outlines one T cell receptor beta chain sequence together with its context. The data stem from a study of blood T cell repertoires in COVID-19. Assay: immunoSEQ multiplex PCR; the TCRdb copy retains only in-frame clones and omits some. The sample shows over 110,000 clones, approximately 80% of them seen only once. V was cut by 5 bases and J by 8 bases, with 16 bases left in between. Germline V lookup: CDR1 LGHDT, CDR2 YNNKEL (reference sequence). CDR3 length: 15 amino acids. This sequence originates from a middle-aged man in a cohort exposed to, infected with or recovered from COVID-19 (not recorded which). Sequenced: PBMCs or T cells enriched from blood (not recorded which). The chain employs TRBV3-1 (or the pseudogene TRBV3-2) and TRBJ1-6; TRBD1 might be the D (5 bases). As DNA, the CDR3 is TGTGCCAGCAGCTTTTCAGGGTATCTTGATTCACCCCTCCACTTT. It codes for CASSFSGYLDSPLHF.